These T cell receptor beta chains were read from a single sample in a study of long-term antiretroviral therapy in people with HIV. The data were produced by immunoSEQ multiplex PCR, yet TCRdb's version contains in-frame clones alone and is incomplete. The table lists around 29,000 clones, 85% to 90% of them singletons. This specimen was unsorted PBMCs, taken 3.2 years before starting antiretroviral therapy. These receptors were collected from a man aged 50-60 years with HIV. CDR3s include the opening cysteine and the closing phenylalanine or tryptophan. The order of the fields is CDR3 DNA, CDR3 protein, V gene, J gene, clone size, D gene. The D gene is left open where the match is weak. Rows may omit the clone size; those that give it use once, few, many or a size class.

DNA: TGTGCCAGCACCCCCCCGGGGCTTGGTAATTCACCCCTCCACTTT
CDR3: CASTPPGLGNSPLHF
V: TRBV7-9
J: TRBJ1-6
size: .
D: .

DNA: TGTGCCAGCACCTCTGATGACGGAGTTTCCCTCCACTTT
CDR3: CASTSDDGVSLHF
V: TRBV2
J: TRBJ1-6
size: .
D: .

DNA: TGTGCCAGCAGCTTAAAGACAGGGTTGGCCGGGGAGCTGTTTTTT
CDR3: CASSLKTGLAGELFF
V: TRBV11-2
J: TRBJ2-2
size: .
D: TRBD1

DNA: TGTGCCAGCAGTACTGGGACTCCTCAGCAGTACTTC
CDR3: CASSTGTPQQYF
V: TRBV2
J: TRBJ2-7
size: .
D: .

DNA: TGTGCCAGTAGTATACTAGGGACCTACGAGCAGTACTTC
CDR3: CASSILGTYEQYF
V: TRBV19
J: TRBJ2-7
size: .
D: .

DNA: TGTGCCAGCAGCTTGGGGCAGGATGACACCTACGAGCAGTACTTC
CDR3: CASSLGQDDTYEQYF
V: TRBV7-2
J: TRBJ2-7
size: .
D: .

DNA: TGCGCCAGCAGCCAAGATAGGCAGGGAAGGGGCCAAGAGACCCAGTACTTC
CDR3: CASSQDRQGRGQETQYF
V: TRBV4-3
J: TRBJ2-5
size: once
D: .

DNA: TGTGCCAGCAGTGTAACAGGGAGCAATCAGCCCCAGCATTTT
CDR3: CASSVTGSNQPQHF
V: TRBV6-1
J: TRBJ1-5
size: .
D: .

DNA: TGTGCCAGTAGGAAAGACAGGGAGGACACCGGGGAGCTGTTTTTT
CDR3: CASRKDREDTGELFF
V: TRBV19
J: TRBJ2-2
size: .
D: .

DNA: TGCGCCAGCATTTTTAACACTGAAGCTTTCTTT
CDR3: CASIFNTEAFF
V: TRBV10-2
J: TRBJ1-1
size: .
D: .

DNA: TGCGCCAGCAGCTTGGGTCGGGGTAGCGGGGTGGAGGACGAGCAGTACTTC
CDR3: CASSLGRGSGVEDEQYF
V: TRBV5-1
J: TRBJ2-7
size: .
D: TRBD2

DNA: TGTGCCAGCAGTTTCGATGCCGGGTACCAAGAGACCCAGTACTTC
CDR3: CASSFDAGYQETQYF
V: TRBV27
J: TRBJ2-5
size: .
D: .

DNA: TGTGCCAGCAGTGAGAACGGGGGCCCCTACAATGAGCAGTTCTTC
CDR3: CASSENGGPYNEQFF
V: TRBV6-1
J: TRBJ2-1
size: once
D: .

DNA: TGTGCCAGCAGAGTGGCGTCCGGGACAGGGGAGGGCTACACCTTC
CDR3: CASRVASGTGEGYTF
V: TRBV6-1
J: TRBJ1-2
size: .
D: TRBD1

DNA: TGTGCCAGTAGTATCGCGACTTGGTACGAGCAGTACTTC
CDR3: CASSIATWYEQYF
V: TRBV19
J: TRBJ2-7
size: few
D: .

DNA: TGTGCCAGCAGCTTTTCAGGGCCCTCCTACGAGCAGTACTTC
CDR3: CASSFSGPSYEQYF
V: TRBV7-8
J: TRBJ2-7
size: .
D: .

DNA: TGCGCCAGCAGCCAGGCCGGGACCTCCAATGAGCAGTTCTTC
CDR3: CASSQAGTSNEQFF
V: TRBV4-1
J: TRBJ2-1
size: .
D: .

DNA: TGTGCCAGCAGCTTATTGAGCGGGACTATTTCAGATACGCAGTATTTT
CDR3: CASSLLSGTISDTQYF
V: TRBV11-2
J: TRBJ2-3
size: .
D: TRBD2

DNA: TGTGCCAGCAGCTTGGGACATATACAAGAGACCCAGTACTTC
CDR3: CASSLGHIQETQYF
V: TRBV5-5
J: TRBJ2-5
size: .
D: .

DNA: TGTGCCAGCAGCGCCCTCGACTCTGGAAACACCATATATTTT
CDR3: CASSALDSGNTIYF
V: TRBV9
J: TRBJ1-3
size: .
D: .

DNA: TGTGCCAGCAGCGACCGTAGCGGGAGTATCAACGAGCAGTACTTC
CDR3: CASSDRSGSINEQYF
V: TRBV5-8
J: TRBJ2-7
size: .
D: TRBD2

DNA: TGTGCCATCAGTTTCGGTCCTAGCACAGATACGCAGTATTTT
CDR3: CAISFGPSTDTQYF
V: TRBV10-3
J: TRBJ2-3
size: .
D: .

DNA: TGTGCCAGCAGCTGGGGGCCTTACGAGCAGTACTTC
CDR3: CASSWGPYEQYF
V: TRBV5-4
J: TRBJ2-7
size: .
D: .

DNA: TGTGCCAGCAGCTTGGGAGGGGGCAATCAGCCCCAGCATTTT
CDR3: CASSLGGGNQPQHF
V: TRBV5-6
J: TRBJ1-5
size: few
D: .

DNA: TGCAGCGTTGAAGGAGGGGGGTACACAGATACGCAGTATTTT
CDR3: CSVEGGGYTDTQYF
V: TRBV29-1
J: TRBJ2-3
size: .
D: .

DNA: TGTGCCAGCCAGGACAGGGAAAATCAGCCCCAGCATTTT
CDR3: CASQDRENQPQHF
V: TRBV6-5
J: TRBJ1-5
size: .
D: TRBD1

DNA: TGCGCCAGCAGCCCCCGGACTAGCGGGGGAGGCCCGTTCTTC
CDR3: CASSPRTSGGGPFF
V: TRBV5-1
J: TRBJ2-1
size: .
D: TRBD2

DNA: TGTGCCAGCAGCGCCGGGACACGCGGCTACACCTTC
CDR3: CASSAGTRGYTF
V: TRBV27
J: TRBJ1-2
size: .
D: .

DNA: TGCGCCAGCAGCTCAGACAGAGTAACCTACGAGCAGTACTTC
CDR3: CASSSDRVTYEQYF
V: TRBV5-1
J: TRBJ2-7
size: .
D: .

DNA: TGTGCCAGCAGCCGCGACAGATCGAGCTATGGCTACACCTTC
CDR3: CASSRDRSSYGYTF
V: TRBV11-2
J: TRBJ1-2
size: .
D: .

DNA: TGTGCCAGCAGCCAAGGAACCGGTGCCTACTATGGCTACACCTTC
CDR3: CASSQGTGAYYGYTF
V: TRBV14
J: TRBJ1-2
size: .
D: .

DNA: TGTGCCACTCCATTATCCCTTAGCGGGGAGCAGTTCTTC
CDR3: CATPLSLSGEQFF
V: TRBV7-9
J: TRBJ2-1
size: .
D: TRBD2

DNA: TGTGCCAGCAGCCCGGACAAGAACTATGGCTACACCTTC
CDR3: CASSPDKNYGYTF
V: TRBV11-2
J: TRBJ1-2
size: few
D: .

DNA: TGTGCCAGCAGCTCCATGACAGGGCCGGTTTCTGAAGCTTTCTTT
CDR3: CASSSMTGPVSEAFF
V: TRBV13
J: TRBJ1-1
size: once
D: TRBD1

DNA: TGCGCCAGCAGCTTGGGTGGGATTCTTTACGAGCAGTACTTC
CDR3: CASSLGGILYEQYF
V: TRBV5-1
J: TRBJ2-7
size: .
D: .

DNA: TGTGCCAGCAGATACTACAGGGCCCCCACCGAAAAACTGTTTTTT
CDR3: CASRYYRAPTEKLFF
V: TRBV28
J: TRBJ1-4
size: .
D: .

DNA: TGTGCCTGGACTAGCGGGAGCCACGAGCAGTACTTC
CDR3: CAWTSGSHEQYF
V: TRBV30
J: TRBJ2-7
size: .
D: TRBD2

DNA: TGTGCCAGCAACGCCGTCAGGGGGACCTACGAGCAGTACTTC
CDR3: CASNAVRGTYEQYF
V: TRBV2
J: TRBJ2-7
size: .
D: TRBD1

DNA: TGTGCCAGCGGTAAACAGGTTTCCTACGAGCAGTACTTC
CDR3: CASGKQVSYEQYF
V: TRBV2
J: TRBJ2-7
size: .
D: .

DNA: TGCGCCAGCAGCCATTCTACCACCCCAAGAAACATTCAGTACTTC
CDR3: CASSHSTTPRNIQYF
V: TRBV4-1
J: TRBJ2-4
size: .
D: .

DNA: TGTGCCAGTGCCCAGGTGAACTATGGCTACACCTTC
CDR3: CASAQVNYGYTF
V: TRBV19
J: TRBJ1-2
size: .
D: .

DNA: TGTGCCAGTAGTATGTACAGGGGCGTATCACCCCTCCACTTT
CDR3: CASSMYRGVSPLHF
V: TRBV19
J: TRBJ1-6
size: .
D: TRBD1

DNA: TGCGCCAGCAGCTCGTATACTAGCGGGAGTAACTACAATGAGCAGTTCTTC
CDR3: CASSSYTSGSNYNEQFF
V: TRBV5-1
J: TRBJ2-1
size: .
D: TRBD2

DNA: TGTGCCACCAGCTTCCAAATAGTAGGGTCAGATACGCAGTATTTT
CDR3: CATSFQIVGSDTQYF
V: TRBV15
J: TRBJ2-3
size: .
D: .

DNA: TGCGCCAGCAGCATACAGGGGACTGAAGCTTTCTTT
CDR3: CASSIQGTEAFF
V: TRBV5-1
J: TRBJ1-1
size: .
D: TRBD1

DNA: TGTGCCAGCAGTCGGCGGGATGAGCAGTTCTTC
CDR3: CASSRRDEQFF
V: TRBV28
J: TRBJ2-1
size: .
D: .

DNA: TGTGCCAGCAGTCGGACAAACTCCTATAATTCACCCCTCCACTTT
CDR3: CASSRTNSYNSPLHF
V: TRBV5-8
J: TRBJ1-6
size: .
D: .

DNA: TGTGCCTGGAGTGGCGGGGGGCGTCAGCCCCAGCATTTT
CDR3: CAWSGGGRQPQHF
V: TRBV30
J: TRBJ1-5
size: .
D: .

DNA: TGTGCCAGCAGCCCCGAGGGACAGGGATCCTACGAGCAGTACTTC
CDR3: CASSPEGQGSYEQYF
V: TRBV6-5
J: TRBJ2-7
size: .
D: TRBD1

DNA: TGTGCCAGCAGACTTGCCGGGCTAGCGGGCACAGATACGCAGTATTTT
CDR3: CASRLAGLAGTDTQYF
V: TRBV2
J: TRBJ2-3
size: .
D: TRBD2

DNA: TGCGCCAGCAGTACTGAGTGGAGTGGAGAGGACAGACATAATGAAAAACTGTTTTTT
CDR3: CASSTEWSGEDRHNEKLFF
V: TRBV10-1
J: TRBJ1-4
size: few
D: .

DNA: TGTGCCAGCTCACCCCTAGCGTACCAAGAGACCCAGTACTTC
CDR3: CASSPLAYQETQYF
V: TRBV18
J: TRBJ2-5
size: .
D: .

DNA: TGCGCCAGCAGCCAGATAGCGGGGGGGAGCTCCTACGAGCAGTACTTC
CDR3: CASSQIAGGSSYEQYF
V: TRBV4-3
J: TRBJ2-7
size: .
D: TRBD2

DNA: TGCGCCAGCAGCCAAGGCGGGAGCGGGAGCACAGATACGCAGTATTTT
CDR3: CASSQGGSGSTDTQYF
V: TRBV4-1
J: TRBJ2-3
size: .
D: TRBD2

DNA: TGTGCCAGCAGCCCACAGACCACTAGCATCTTAGATACGCAGTATTTT
CDR3: CASSPQTTSILDTQYF
V: TRBV9
J: TRBJ2-3
size: .
D: .

DNA: TGTGCCATCAGTCCGGGACTAGCGGACACAGATACGCAGTATTTT
CDR3: CAISPGLADTDTQYF
V: TRBV10-3
J: TRBJ2-3
size: .
D: TRBD2